This T cell receptor beta chain was sequenced in a study of shared clonotypes between healthy human individuals. Overall study results and limits: Apart from blood, nothing was sampled; tissue repertoires likely differ. An anticipated effect of sequencing depth on clonotype sharing among donors was recognized.

For unsorted PBMC, 250 to 350 ng DNA per replicate equaled tens of thousands of T cell genomes. TCRdb's table, derived via immunoSEQ multiplex PCR, lists solely in-frame clones and lacks some. Seen here are approximately 470,000 clones, approximately 82% observed once, and the top ten hold more than 10%. Worth noting for this clone: The target antigen is unknown.

Trimming took 2 bases from V and 10 from J; bases not matched to a gene: 8. Germline V lookup: CDR1 SNHLY, CDR2 FYNNEI. There are 14 residues in the CDR3. The chain has TRBV2 and TRBJ2-1, with 7 nucleotides matching TRBD2. The TCR sequence derives from a woman in her forties in good health. Some clones in this sample may be carry-over from other donors' samples. The sample consisted of PBMCs. The CDR3 here is CASSEFAGRDEQFF. DNA of the CDR3: TGTGCCAGCAGTGAATTCGCAGGGAGGGACGAGCAGTTCTTC.